This TCR beta chain is drawn from a study of T-cell memory formation after mild COVID-19. General observations from the study: Clones that contracted from day 15 to 85 were balanced CD4/CD8, while later expanders leaned CD4+. Largely, contracting CD4+ clones fell within CM and EM, and contracting CD8+ clones within EMRA.

Using constant-segment primers, 5'RACE produced TCR alpha and TCR beta cDNA libraries carrying sample barcodes and UMIs. A single record per CDR3 protein comes from TCRdb applying MiXCR to the 5' RACE reads. The table has 270,000 or so distinct CDR3 sequences, 15% to 20% seen once. This clonotype was recorded at least ten times. Its antigen is unidentified. Sequencing was done on a sample of PBMCs or a T cell subset sorted from them (not recorded which). The clonotype comes from a man aged 18 to 35 who had mild COVID-19 (a few samples of this study predate the infection). Cell type and time point are not known.

The CDR3 sequence is CASTRDVANTGELFF. In DNA, the CDR3 is TGTGCCAGCACCAGGGACGTCGCGAACACCGGGGAGCTGTTTTTT. The chain couples TRBV7-2 to TRBJ2-2, with D possibly called TRBD1 or TRBD2 (5 bases each). Trimming pared 7 bases from V and 0 bases from J, leaving 12 bases between. CDR3 size: 15 residues. Germline-derived CDR1 and CDR2 are SGHTA and FQGNSA. Full variable domain (rest looked up from reference TRBV7-2 and TRBJ2-2): GAGVSQSPSNKVTEKGKDVELRCDPISGHTALYWYRQSLGQGLEFLIYFQGNSAPDKSGLPSDRFSAERTGGSVSTLTIQRTQQEDSAVYLCASTRDVANTGELFFGEGSRLTVL.